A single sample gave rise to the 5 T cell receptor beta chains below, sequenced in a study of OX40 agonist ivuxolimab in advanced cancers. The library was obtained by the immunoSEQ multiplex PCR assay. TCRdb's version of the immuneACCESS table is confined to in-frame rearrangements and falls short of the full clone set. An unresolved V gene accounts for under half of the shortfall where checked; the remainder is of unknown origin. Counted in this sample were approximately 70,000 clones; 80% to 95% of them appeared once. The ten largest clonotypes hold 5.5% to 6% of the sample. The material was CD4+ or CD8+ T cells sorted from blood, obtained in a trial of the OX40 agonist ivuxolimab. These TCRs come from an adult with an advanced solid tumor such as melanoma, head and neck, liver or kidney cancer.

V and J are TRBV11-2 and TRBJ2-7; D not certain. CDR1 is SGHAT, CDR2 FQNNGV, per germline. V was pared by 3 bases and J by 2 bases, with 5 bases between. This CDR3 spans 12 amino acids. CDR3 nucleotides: TGTGCCAGCAGCTTTATCACCTACGAGCAGTACTTC. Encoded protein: CASSFITYEQYF.

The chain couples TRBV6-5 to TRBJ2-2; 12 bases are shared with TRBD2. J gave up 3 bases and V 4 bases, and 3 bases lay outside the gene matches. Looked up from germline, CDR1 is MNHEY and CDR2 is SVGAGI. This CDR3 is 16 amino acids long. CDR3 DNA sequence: TGTGCCAGCAGTTTCCGGACTAGCGGGGACACCGGGGAGCTGTTTTTT. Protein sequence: CASSFRTSGDTGELFF.

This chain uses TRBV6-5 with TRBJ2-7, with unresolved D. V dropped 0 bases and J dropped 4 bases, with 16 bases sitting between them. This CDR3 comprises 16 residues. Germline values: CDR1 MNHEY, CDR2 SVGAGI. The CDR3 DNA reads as TGTGCCAGCAGTTACTCGAGAGAAGGGTTGGAGTACGAGCAGTACTTC. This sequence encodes CASSYSREGLEYEQYF.

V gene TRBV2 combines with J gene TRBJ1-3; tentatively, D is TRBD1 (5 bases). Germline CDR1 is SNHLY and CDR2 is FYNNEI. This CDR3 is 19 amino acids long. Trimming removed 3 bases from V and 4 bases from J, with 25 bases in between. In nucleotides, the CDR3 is TGTGCCAGCAGTGAGGGGCCCTGGGAACCCCGTCCCAGCGGAAACACCATATATTTT. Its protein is CASSEGPWEPRPSGNTIYF.

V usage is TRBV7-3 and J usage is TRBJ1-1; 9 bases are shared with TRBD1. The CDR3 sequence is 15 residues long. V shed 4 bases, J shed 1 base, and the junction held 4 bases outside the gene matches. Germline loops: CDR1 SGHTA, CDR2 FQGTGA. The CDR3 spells CASSSGTGRNTEAFF. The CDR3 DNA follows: TGTGCCAGCAGCTCCGGGACAGGGCGGAACACTGAAGCTTTCTTT.